This entry lists 14 T cell receptor beta chains sequenced from one sample in a study of blood T cell repertoires in COVID-19. Using immunoSEQ multiplex PCR, the repertoire was profiled, and TCRdb retains in-frame clones only, with some absent. Among approximately 40,000 clones listed, about 85% were seen once. Sequencing input: peripheral blood. These receptors all come from a man aged 55 to 69 with COVID-19, enrolled during active disease.

This sequence joins TRBV12-3 or TRBV12-4 and TRBJ2-7, with D unclear. The CDR3 extends over 12 amino acids. V lost 3 bases to trimming and J lost 3 bases, with 6 bases between them. The CDR3 is CASSLSGYEQYF. CDR3 nucleotides: TGTGCCAGCAGTTTGAGTGGCTACGAGCAGTACTTC.

The V and J genes are TRBV12-3 or TRBV12-4 and TRBJ1-1, with D hard to call. The V gene lost 4 bases and the J gene lost 7 bases, with 7 bases spanning the gap. CDR3 length equals 11 residues. CDR3 protein: CASSSGIEAFF. DNA of the CDR3: TGTGCCAGCAGTTCAGGTATTGAAGCTTTCTTT.

The chain carries TRBV9 and TRBJ2-5; tentatively, D is TRBD2 (6 bases). Trimming removed 3 bases from V and 2 bases from J, with 17 bases in between. The CDR3 length is 16 residues. The germline V gene has CDR1 SGDLS and CDR2 YYNGEE. As DNA, the CDR3 is TGTGCCAGCAGCGCCCCCCCGGGAGCCCCTCAAGAGACCCAGTACTTC. This codes for CASSAPPGAPQETQYF.

The J gene is TRBJ1-6, the V gene TRBV10-3; the D is unclear. The V end was cut by 6 bases, the J end by 10 bases, with 13 bases between. The CDR3 extends over 13 amino acids. The germline gives CDR1 ENHRY, CDR2 SYGVKD. The CDR3 nucleotides are TGTGCCATCAGACTCTCCACAGACTCACCCCTCCACTTT. Translating it yields CAIRLSTDSPLHF.

The chain recombines TRBV18 with TRBJ1-1; D is perhaps TRBD1 (6 bases). Germline-derived CDR1 and CDR2 are KGHSH and LQKENI. This CDR3 spans 16 amino acids. Trimming pared 3 bases from V and 5 bases from J, leaving 19 bases between. CDR3 amino acids: CASSPETGWGRTEAFF. In DNA, the CDR3 is TGTGCCAGCTCACCTGAGACAGGTTGGGGCCGGACTGAAGCTTTCTTT.

Here the CDR3 reads CASSQVEGRELYGYTF. The CDR3 DNA follows: TGCGCCAGCAGCCAAGTTGAAGGGCGGGAGCTCTATGGCTACACCTTC. J is TRBJ1-2 and V is TRBV4-1; D remains ambiguous. The CDR3 covers 16 residues. V lost 1 base, J lost 4 bases, and 16 bases lay in between. In germline, CDR1 is MGHRA, CDR2 YSYEKL.

The chain uses TRBV30 and TRBJ1-5, with D possibly TRBD1 on 6 matching bases. Trimming left V 5 bases short and J 3 bases short, with 11 bases between. The CDR3 spans 13 residues. Germline-derived CDR1 and CDR2 are GTSNPN and SVGIG (reference sequence). DNA for the CDR3: TGTGCCTGGGAGGGGGACGTCAATCAGCCCCAGCATTTT. It is translated as CAWEGDVNQPQHF.

The rearrangement joins TRBV9 to TRBJ1-2, with 9 bases matching TRBD1. Trimming removed 2 bases from V and 8 bases from J; junction bases left unmatched: 13. Germline V CDR1 and CDR2: SGDLS, YYNGEE. The CDR3 sequence is 16 residues long. CDR3 protein: CASSVRVTGGAKGYTF. The CDR3 region has the DNA TGTGCCAGCAGCGTTCGTGTAACAGGGGGCGCGAAGGGCTACACCTTC.

The chain employs TRBV5-1 and TRBJ2-3; D unclear. This CDR3 contains 12 residues. V was shortened by 4 bases and J by 2 bases, with 5 bases between the two germline ends. Per germline, CDR1 SGHRS and CDR2 YFSETQ. CDR3 DNA: TGCGCCAGCAGCCCAGACACAGATACGCAGTATTTT. As protein: CASSPDTDTQYF.

A single count supports this clone. The chain recombines TRBV28 with TRBJ1-2; possible D gene TRBD1, 5 bases. The CDR3 has 11 amino acids. Per germline, CDR1 MDHEN and CDR2 SYDVKM. V lost 6 bases and J 5 bases, leaving 7 bases between the germline ends. The CDR3 nucleotides read TGTGCCAGCAGGGCAGGGTATGGCTACACCTTC. Its translation: CASRAGYGYTF.

This chain connects TRBV30 to TRBJ1-5; 8 bases agree with TRBD1. Germline CDR1 is GTSNPN and CDR2 is SVGIG (reference sequence). V lost 3 bases, J lost 11 bases, and 3 bases stayed unmatched. The CDR3 has 11 amino acids. The CDR3 reads CAWSAGQAQHF. In DNA, the CDR3 is TGTGCCTGGAGCGCGGGACAGGCCCAGCATTTT.

The table lists this clone with a count of one. This chain uses TRBV2 with TRBJ1-5, with 7 bases identical to TRBD1. Germline V gene sequence: CDR1 SNHLY, CDR2 FYNNEI. This CDR3 has 14 amino acids. With V trimmed by 5 bases and J by 5 bases, 6 bases remained unmatched. Here the CDR3 reads CASSKTGSDQPQHF. The DNA of the CDR3 is TGTGCCAGCAGTAAGACAGGGTCCGATCAGCCCCAGCATTTT. The full variable domain, its missing parts supplied by reference TRBV2 and TRBJ1-5, is EPEVTQTPSHQVTQMGQEVILRCVPISNHLYFYWYRQILGQKVEFLVSFYNNEISEKSEIFDDQFSVERPDGSNFTLKIRSTKLEDSAMYFCASSKTGSDQPQHFGDGTRLSIL.

V usage is TRBV24-1 and J usage is TRBJ1-1; tentatively, D is TRBD1 (5 bases). Between the trimmed V and J ends, which lost 1 base and 7 bases, there was a span of 9 bases. The V gene's germline CDR1 is KGHDR and CDR2 SFDVKD. CDR3 length equals 13 residues. The CDR3 DNA follows: TGTGCCACCAGTGATTTTTTCGGGGGTGAAGCTTTCTTT. Encoded protein: CATSDFFGGEAFF.

This chain uses TRBV7-2 with TRBJ1-6; D remains ambiguous. Germline lookup yields CDR1 SGHTA and CDR2 FQGNSA. Trimming shortened V by 6 bases and J by 14 bases, and 20 bases separated the two germline ends. The CDR3 is 14 amino acids. The CDR3 DNA reads TGTGCCAGCAGTCCCGGAGGATCCTATGGGTCCCTCCACTTT. Protein sequence: CASSPGGSYGSLHF.